Following are 14 T cell receptor beta chains from one sample sequenced in a study of blood T cell repertoires in COVID-19. Assay used: immunoSEQ multiplex PCR; TCRdb lists only in-frame clones, some missing. In the table there are 250,000 to 350,000 clones, more than 90% of which are singletons. The sequencing sample was made of PBMCs or T cells enriched from blood (not recorded which). Source of these receptors: a man in his 60s who had recovered from COVID-19.

V gene TRBV4-3 combines with J gene TRBJ1-2; TRBD1 might be the D (6 bases). Looked up from germline, CDR1 is LGHNA and CDR2 is YSLEER. The CDR3 spans 14 residues. With 4 bases removed from V and 5 bases from J, the gap between germline ends came to 14 bases. The CDR3 DNA reads TGCGCCAGCAGCCCGGGACACAACTTTTATGGCTACACCTTC. The encoded protein is CASSPGHNFYGYTF.

The V and J genes are TRBV5-4 and TRBJ1-2; D is perhaps TRBD1 (6 bases). CDR3 length: 15 residues. The V and J ends lost 4 bases and 8 bases respectively, with 21 bases between them. CDR1 SGHNT and CDR2 YYREEE come from the germline V gene (reference sequence). In nucleotides, the CDR3 is TGTGCCAGCAGCCGAACAGCGGACAGTTCGTTAGGCTACACCTTC. Protein sequence: CASSRTADSSLGYTF.

This clone was counted a single time. The chain recombines TRBV7-2 with TRBJ1-5; TRBD1 matches at 7 bases. CDR1 is SGHTA, CDR2 FQGNSA, per germline. The CDR3 sequence is 16 residues long. J lost 1 base, V lost 2 bases, and 5 bases had no gene match. CDR3 sequence (DNA): TGTGCCAGCAGCTTAAGGGGGCCCGTAAGCAATCAGCCCCAGCATTTT. This gives the protein CASSLRGPVSNQPQHF.

The chain recombines TRBV5-6 with TRBJ2-3; no reliable D call. The length of the CDR3 is 15 residues. V was clipped by 6 bases and J by 2 bases, with 16 bases between them. Per the germline V gene, CDR1 is SGHDT and CDR2 is YYEEEE. The CDR3 reads CASTQESYSTDTQYF. The DNA of the CDR3 is TGTGCCAGCACCCAAGAATCTTACTCCACAGATACGCAGTATTTT.

The rearrangement uses TRBV28 and TRBJ2-3; 8 nucleotides agree with TRBD2. CDR3 length: 15 amino acids. Per the germline V gene, CDR1 is MDHEN and CDR2 is SYDVKM. The ends lost 5 bases at V and 6 bases at J; junction bases unmatched: 10. The CDR3 region is CASSRGTSITDTQYF. CDR3 bases: TGTGCCAGCAGTCGCGGGACTAGTATTACCGATACGCAGTATTTT.

This sequence joins TRBV6-5 and TRBJ1-2; D unclear. The germline V gene encodes CDR1 MNHEY and CDR2 SVGAGI. This CDR3 region has 13 residues. V was trimmed by 2 bases and J by 8 bases, leaving 12 bases between them. The CDR3 region has the DNA TGTGCCAGCAGTTACGGTCGGCGGGAGGGCTACACCTTC. Encoded protein: CASSYGRREGYTF.

V and J are TRBV5-6 and TRBJ1-6; tentative D call: TRBD1 (6 bases). Germline V gene data show CDR1 as SGHDT and CDR2 as YYEEEE. The CDR3 contains 15 residues. V shed 4 bases and J shed 7 bases, with 15 bases lying between them. The CDR3 DNA is TGTGCCAGCAGCCCCTTAGGCCAGGGGAATTCACCCCTCCACTTT. Translation gives CASSPLGQGNSPLHF. Based on the CDR3 plus reference TRBV5-6 and TRBJ1-6, the full variable domain is DAGVTQSPTHLIKTRGQQVTLRCSPKSGHDTVSWYQQALGQGPQFIFQYYEEEERQRGNFPDRFSGHQFPNYSSELNVNALLLGDSALYLCASSPLGQGNSPLHFGNGTRLTVT.

The DNA for the CDR3 is TGTGCCAGTAGTATTGGGACGCGGGGGGCCTACGAGCAGTACTTC. Translating it yields CASSIGTRGAYEQYF. The genes are TRBV19 and TRBJ2-7; 8 bases agree with TRBD2. Trimming cost V 3 bases and J 2 bases; bases outside gene matches: 6. CDR1 is LNHDA, CDR2 SQIVND, per germline (reference sequence). The CDR3 extends over 15 amino acids.

The CDR3 DNA is TGTGCCAGCAGTAAAAGCGGGAGATCCTACAATGAGCAGTTCTTC. Amino acid sequence: CASSKSGRSYNEQFF. The chain employs TRBV25-1 and TRBJ2-1; 8 bases fit TRBD2. Looked up from germline, CDR1 is MGHDK and CDR2 is SYGVNS. V was clipped by 5 bases and J by 1 base; unmatched bases: 4. The CDR3 loop spans 15 amino acids.

The V gene is TRBV2, the J gene TRBJ2-3; tentative D call: TRBD2 (5 bases). CDR1 is SNHLY, CDR2 FYNNEI, per germline. CDR3 length: 17 residues. V shed 6 bases and J shed 4 bases, with 23 bases lying between them. The chain's CDR3 is CASSIISASLVSDTQYF. The CDR3 DNA follows: TGTGCCAGCAGCATCATTTCCGCCTCACTAGTTTCAGATACGCAGTATTTT.

This clone was seen just once. This chain joins TRBV19 and TRBJ1-2, with a possible D match to TRBD1 (6 bases). CDR1 is LNHDA and CDR2 is SQIVND in the germline V gene (reference sequence). The CDR3 totals 14 residues. V was pared by 0 bases and J by 9 bases, with 14 bases between. The CDR3 sequence is CASSIDPRGSRYTF. DNA for the CDR3: TGTGCCAGTAGTATAGATCCAAGGGGGAGTCGCTACACCTTC. Combining the CDR3 with reference TRBV19 and TRBJ1-2 gives the whole variable domain DGGITQSPKYLFRKEGQNVTLSCEQNLNHDAMYWYRQDPGQGLRLIYYSQIVNDFQKGDIAEGYSVSREKKESFPLTVTSAQKNPTAFYLCASSIDPRGSRYTFGSGTRLTVV.

The sample holds one count of this clone. The V call is TRBV5-6, the J call TRBJ2-3; D unclear. V lost 0 bases and J 0 bases, leaving 5 bases between the germline ends. Germline CDR1 and CDR2: SGHDT and YYEEEE. CDR3 size: 14 residues. The CDR3 reads CASSLAPSTDTQYF. CDR3 sequence (DNA): TGTGCCAGCAGCTTGGCCCCTAGCACAGATACGCAGTATTTT.

The rearrangement uses TRBV4-3 and TRBJ2-2; TRBD1 might be the D (6 bases). Germline loops: CDR1 LGHNA, CDR2 YSLEER. The V and J ends lost 3 bases and 1 base respectively, with 9 bases between them. CDR3 length: 15 residues. The CDR3, as DNA: TGCGCCAGCAGCCAGATGACAGGGAACACCGGGGAGCTGTTTTTT. Translated, it gives CASSQMTGNTGELFF.

This clone was seen just once. This chain connects TRBV5-1 to TRBJ2-2; no clear D. The CDR3 spans 15 residues. V lost 0 bases to trimming and J lost 3 bases, with 9 bases between them. Per the germline V gene, CDR1 is SGHRS and CDR2 is YFSETQ. CDR3 nucleotide sequence: TGCGCCAGCAGCTTGGCCTCGAGCTACACCGGGGAGCTGTTTTTT. Translated, it gives CASSLASSYTGELFF.